This TCR beta chain was sequenced during a study of T cell responses to AZD1222 COVID-19 vaccine. Repertoires were generated with immunoSEQ multiplex PCR, while TCRdb's copy carries only in-frame clones and drops some. The table lists just under 35,000 clones, about 89% of them singletons. Comments on this clone: Antigen specificity is unknown.

The study's findings and limits: Donors were mostly white British, more females; clonal diversity possibly underestimated. After two AZD1222 doses, spike-specific TCR breadth and depth rose versus day 0. Unmutated variant regions are reportedly targeted by nearly half of spike-specific TCRs.

V was pared by 0 bases and J by 5 bases, with 7 bases between. The V gene's germline CDR1 is SGDLS and CDR2 YYNGEE. The CDR3 runs 13 residues. The chain is built from TRBV9 and TRBJ2-3; D unresolved. This TCR derives from an adult in good health. Sequenced here: peripheral blood, sampled on day 0 of AZD1222 vaccination. CDR3 residues: CASSVADRDTQYF. CDR3 in DNA: TGTGCCAGCAGCGTAGCTGACCGAGATACGCAGTATTTT.